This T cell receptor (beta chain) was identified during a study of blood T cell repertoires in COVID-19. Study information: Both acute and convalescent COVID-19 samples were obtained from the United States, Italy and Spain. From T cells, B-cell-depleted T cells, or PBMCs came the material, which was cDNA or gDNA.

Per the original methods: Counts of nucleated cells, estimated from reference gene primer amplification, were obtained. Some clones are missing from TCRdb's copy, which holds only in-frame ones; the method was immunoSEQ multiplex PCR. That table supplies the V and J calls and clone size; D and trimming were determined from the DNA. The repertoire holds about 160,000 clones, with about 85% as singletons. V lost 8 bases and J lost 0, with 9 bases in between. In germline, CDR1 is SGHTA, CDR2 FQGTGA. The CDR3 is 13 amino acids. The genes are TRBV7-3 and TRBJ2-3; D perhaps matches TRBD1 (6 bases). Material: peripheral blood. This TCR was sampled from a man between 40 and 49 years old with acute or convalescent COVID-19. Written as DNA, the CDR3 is TGTGCCAGCGGGGGCGACAGCACAGATACGCAGTATTTT. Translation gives CASGGDSTDTQYF.